One and the same sample provided the 18 T cell receptor beta chains below, sequenced in a study of response to subunit inactivated influenza vaccine. TCRdb passed the RT-PCR reads through MiXCR, listing each CDR3 protein once. The sample gives over 150,000 distinct CDR3 sequences, 11% of which show up once; roughly 12% is in the top ten. The sample was non-naive T cells sorted from PBMCs, taken 40 to 50 days after vaccination. All receptors come from a man between 45 and 60 years old who received an inactivated influenza vaccine.

In its sample, this clonotype was seen a few times. The CDR3 sequence is CASSLPGGHQPQHF. CDR3 nucleotides: TGTGCCAGCAGTTTACCAGGGGGCCATCAGCCCCAGCATTTT. The chain is built from TRBV6-2 or TRBV6-3 and TRBJ1-5, with 8 nucleotides matching TRBD1. The CDR3 spans 14 residues. CDR1 MNHEY and CDR2 SVGEGT come from the germline V gene. Losses at the gene ends were 4 bases for V and 5 bases for J; bases not matched to a gene: 4.

This clonotype has more than one count but fewer than ten. The chain couples TRBV18 to TRBJ1-1; 7 positions match TRBD1. The ends lost 3 bases at V and 4 bases at J; junction bases unmatched: 8. Germline CDR1 KGHSH, CDR2 LQKENI. This CDR3 has 15 amino acids. This CDR3 reads CASSPNRGASTEAFF. As DNA, the CDR3 is TGTGCCAGCTCACCCAACAGGGGTGCGAGCACTGAAGCTTTCTTT.

The V and J genes are TRBV11-1 and TRBJ2-1; 7 positions match TRBD2. Germline V gene lookup returns CDR1 SGHAT and CDR2 FQDESV (reference sequence). J was trimmed by 9 bases and V by 0 bases; bases with no gene match: 29. The CDR3 is made up of 22 amino acids. Written as DNA, the CDR3 is TGTGCCAGCAGCTTAGCCATGGGTCGGCTGCGGGAGAGTACCTTCTCCGTGGGTGAGCAGTTCTTC. Protein sequence: CASSLAMGRLRESTFSVGEQFF.

There are many counts of this clonotype. The chain couples TRBV4-1 to TRBJ1-1, with D possibly matching TRBD1 (6 bases). Between the trimmed V and J ends, which lost 4 bases and 5 bases, there was a span of 14 bases. Germline values: CDR1 MGHRA, CDR2 YSYEKL. There are 14 residues in the CDR3. CDR3 coding DNA: TGCGCCAGCAGCCTTACAGGGTTCGGAACTGAAGCTTTCTTT. It yields the protein CASSLTGFGTEAFF.

V usage is TRBV6-2 or TRBV6-3 and J usage is TRBJ2-1; TRBD2 matches at 10 bases. This CDR3 has 15 amino acids. V trimming: 6 bases; J trimming: 3 bases; junction bases outside the gene matches: 5. Germline assignment: CDR1 MNHEY and CDR2 SVGEGT. CDR3 loop: CASSPSGRRYNEQFF. CDR3 in DNA: TGTGCCAGCAGCCCTAGCGGGAGACGCTACAATGAGCAGTTCTTC.

This clonotype was counted between two and nine times. J is TRBJ2-3 and V is TRBV9, with 9 bases aligning to TRBD1. Unmatched junction bases numbered 6, after V lost 0 bases and J lost 1 base. From germline, CDR1 is SGDLS and CDR2 YYNGEE. There are 17 residues in the CDR3. The CDR3 here is CASSVAPQGAGTDTQYF. For the CDR3, the DNA is TGTGCCAGCAGCGTAGCCCCACAGGGGGCTGGCACAGATACGCAGTATTTT.

This clonotype has ten or more counts. The V and J genes are TRBV7-2 and TRBJ2-7, with D uncertain. The germline V gene has CDR1 SGHTA and CDR2 FQGNSA. V was shortened by 5 bases and J by 3 bases, with 14 bases between the two germline ends. CDR3 length: 14 residues. The CDR3 reads CASSQAFGFYEQYF. CDR3 DNA: TGTGCCAGCAGCCAGGCCTTTGGTTTCTACGAGCAGTACTTC. Combining the CDR3 with reference TRBV7-2 and TRBJ2-7 gives the whole variable domain GAGVSQSPSNKVTEKGKDVELRCDPISGHTALYWYRQSLGQGLEFLIYFQGNSAPDKSGLPSDRFSAERTGGSVSTLTIQRTQQEDSAVYLCASSQAFGFYEQYFGPGTRLTVT.

The chain recombines TRBV3-1 with TRBJ2-5, with 7 bases matching TRBD1. J gave up 5 bases and V 6 bases, and 15 bases lay outside the gene matches. CDR3 length: 16 amino acids. Germline V lookup: CDR1 LGHDT, CDR2 YNNKEL (reference sequence). CDR3 in DNA: TGTGCCAGCAGTCCCTTCCGACAGGGCGGGTCGGAGACCCAGTACTTC. Translating it yields CASSPFRQGGSETQYF.

Ten or more counts support this clonotype. The V call is TRBV10-3, the J call TRBJ2-5, with D hard to call. Germline loops: CDR1 ENHRY, CDR2 SYGVKD. The CDR3 loop spans 11 amino acids. V lost 3 bases, J lost 5 bases, and 4 bases lay in between. The CDR3 loop is CAISDRETQYF. Written as DNA, the CDR3 is TGTGCCATCAGTGACCGCGAGACCCAGTACTTC.

This clonotype was seen repeatedly, ten times or more. This rearrangement joins TRBV3-1 to TRBJ1-6, with unresolved D. CDR3 length: 15 amino acids. V lost 5 bases and J lost 7, with 15 bases in between. CDR1 and CDR2 from the germline V gene are LGHDT and YNNKEL (reference sequence). CDR3: CASSSPLGRNSPLHF. CDR3 in DNA: TGTGCCAGCAGCTCTCCCTTGGGGAGAAATTCACCCCTCCACTTT.

V and J are TRBV11-2 and TRBJ2-5; possibly TRBD2 for D (5 bases). The length of the CDR3 is 13 residues. The V end lost 1 base, the J end lost 7 bases, and 10 bases lay between the germline ends. From germline, CDR1 is SGHAT and CDR2 FQNNGV. CDR3 in amino acids: CASSLGGSGTQYF. CDR3 in DNA: TGTGCCAGCAGCTTAGGCGGGTCAGGGACCCAGTACTTC.

The rearrangement joins TRBV20-1 to TRBJ1-5, with 9 positions matching TRBD1. In germline, CDR1 is DFQATT, CDR2 SNEGSKA (reference sequence). This CDR3 is built from 15 residues. V shed 4 bases, J shed 4 bases, and the junction held 8 bases outside the gene matches. CDR3 sequence: CSATQRTGDNQPQHF. The DNA of the CDR3 is TGCAGTGCTACCCAAAGGACAGGGGATAATCAGCCCCAGCATTTT.

CDR3 sequence reads: CSARVRGGGYEQYF. CDR3 DNA: TGCAGTGCTAGAGTGCGGGGGGGCGGCTACGAGCAGTACTTC. The J gene is TRBJ2-7, the V gene TRBV20-1; 9 bases agree with TRBD2. With 1 base clipped from V and 3 bases from J, the junction kept 4 bases outside the gene matches. The germline CDR1 and CDR2 sequences are DFQATT and SNEGSKA (reference sequence). The CDR3 runs 14 residues.

This clonotype was recorded a few times. The V gene is TRBV7-2, the J gene TRBJ1-4, with TRBD1 as a possible D gene (5 bases). Trimming removed 5 bases from V and 8 bases from J, with 18 bases in between. Germline CDR1 is SGHTA and CDR2 is FQGNSA. The CDR3 extends over 15 amino acids. The chain's CDR3 is CASSIGRRGGEKLFF. In DNA form, the CDR3 reads TGTGCCAGCAGCATCGGACGTAGGGGCGGGGAAAAACTGTTTTTT. Variable domain in full (rest from reference TRBV7-2 and TRBJ1-4): GAGVSQSPSNKVTEKGKDVELRCDPISGHTALYWYRQSLGQGLEFLIYFQGNSAPDKSGLPSDRFSAERTGGSVSTLTIQRTQQEDSAVYLCASSIGRRGGEKLFFGSGTQLSVL.

This chain connects TRBV20-1 to TRBJ2-2; 14 bases are shared with TRBD2. The V gene's germline CDR1 is DFQATT and CDR2 SNEGSKA (reference sequence). The CDR3 length is 19 residues. The J segment lost 5 bases and the V segment lost 1 base, leaving 12 bases of the junction unmatched. In DNA, the CDR3 is TGCAGTGCTAGAGGCTTATCCGGGACTAGCGGGAGTAAAACCGGGGAGCTGTTTTTT. It is translated as CSARGLSGTSGSKTGELFF.

As DNA, the CDR3 is TGTGCCAGCAGTTACGACGCAAAGGGGACCCAGTACTTC. Protein product: CASSYDAKGTQYF. V usage is TRBV6-2 or TRBV6-3 and J usage is TRBJ2-5, with D uncertain. Looked up from germline, CDR1 is MNHEY and CDR2 is SVGEGT. This CDR3 comprises 13 residues. Between the trimmed V and J ends, which lost 2 bases and 7 bases, there was a span of 11 bases.

The CDR3 region has the DNA TGTGCCAGCAGTGAATACCGGAATGAGCAGTTCTTC. The encoded protein is CASSEYRNEQFF. This chain connects TRBV25-1 to TRBJ2-1, with D uncertain. Germline CDR1 is MGHDK and CDR2 is SYGVNS. CDR3 length equals 12 residues. Trimming shortened V by 0 bases and J by 7 bases, and 4 bases separated the two germline ends.

This clonotype was counted many times. This rearrangement joins TRBV12-3 or TRBV12-4 to TRBJ1-2, with D uncertain. V was shortened by 2 bases and J by 4 bases, with 8 bases between the two germline ends. The CDR3 consists of 13 residues. DNA for the CDR3: TGTGCCAGCAGTTTAACCAGGTTCTATGGCTACACCTTC. Protein product: CASSLTRFYGYTF.